This T cell receptor beta chain comes out of a study of identifying expanded T cells in peripheral blood. Study outcomes and limitations: Approximately 2-week clone count variance significantly increased as total template count grew. About 1.2 clones differed between technical replicates, versus approximately 17 and 20 over time.

A remark on this clone: The antigen is not known.

Some clones are missing from TCRdb's copy, which holds only in-frame ones; the method was immunoSEQ multiplex PCR. The data contain some 78,000 clones, almost 85% of them seen just once; the ten biggest clones take up roughly 18%. No infections or other immune events were documented during collection. Sequenced: blood. This TCR came from a person between 18 and 75 years old in good health.

This CDR3 reads CASSQYLPGTSGSPRGYNEQFF. The CDR3 DNA is TGTGCCAGCTCGCAGTACTTACCCGGGACTAGCGGGAGTCCGAGGGGCTACAATGAGCAGTTCTTC. V usage is TRBV18 and J usage is TRBJ2-1, with 14 bases lining up with TRBD2. V was pared by 6 bases and J by 3 bases, with 22 bases of the junction left unmatched. CDR1 and CDR2 (germline): KGHSH, LQKENI. The CDR3 loop spans 22 amino acids.